The next 17 T cell receptor beta chains were all read from a single sample in a study of cytomegalovirus exposure and HLA in healthy donors. PCR employed 60 Vbeta and 13 Jbeta primers. Only in-frame clones appear in the TCRdb table, and some are missing; sequencing was by immunoSEQ multiplex PCR. Here the sample spans approximately 100,000 clones, approximately 70% being singletons. The sequenced material came from PBMCs. Receptor source: a boy younger than 18 in good health and CMV-seronegative.

Details on this clone: One end of the junction fails to match germline, which may point to a read error. The CDR3 DNA reads TGCAGCGTTGCCCGTAGGCAGGCGGACTATGGCTGCACCTTC. Translating gives CSVARRQADYGCTF. This rearrangement joins TRBV29-1 to TRBJ1-2; D call uncertain. The CDR3 contains 14 residues. Germline V gene data show CDR1 as SQVTM and CDR2 as ANQGSEA. The complete variable domain, with remaining parts taken from reference TRBV29-1 and TRBJ1-2, reads SAVISQKPSRDICQRGTSLTIQCQVDSQVTMMFWYRQQPGQSLTLIATANQGSEATYESGFVIDKFPISRPNLTFSTLTVSNMSPEDSSIYLCSVARRQADYGCTFGSGTRLTVV.

This clone was seen only once. The chain employs TRBV5-6 and TRBJ2-1; TRBD2 aligns across 9 bases. V was pared by 1 base and J by 3 bases, with 11 bases of the junction left unmatched. Germline CDR1 reads SGHDT; CDR2 reads YYEEEE. This CDR3 region has 18 residues. The CDR3 protein is CASSLMIAGGPVYNEQFF. As DNA, the CDR3 is TGTGCCAGCAGCTTGATGATCGCGGGAGGGCCGGTCTACAATGAGCAGTTCTTC. The full variable domain, in which reference TRBV5-6 and TRBJ2-1 provide the parts outside the CDR3, is DAGVTQSPTHLIKTRGQQVTLRCSPKSGHDTVSWYQQALGQGPQFIFQYYEEEERQRGNFPDRFSGHQFPNYSSELNVNALLLGDSALYLCASSLMIAGGPVYNEQFFGPGTRLTVL.

This CDR3 reads CATGAGGQASAEAFF. The CDR3 bases are TGTGCCACGGGGGCAGGGGGCCAGGCATCAGCTGAAGCTTTCTTT. The chain combines TRBV10-3 with TRBJ1-1, with 8 bases fitting TRBD1. CDR3 size: 15 residues. In germline, CDR1 is ENHRY, CDR2 SYGVKD. The J segment lost 6 bases and the V segment lost 10 bases, leaving 16 bases of the junction unmatched.

This clone was detected a few times. The V call is TRBV19, the J call TRBJ1-2, with 8 bases aligning to TRBD1. The ends lost 1 base at V and 8 bases at J; junction bases unmatched: 6. From germline, CDR1 is LNHDA and CDR2 SQIVND (reference sequence). There are 14 residues in the CDR3. The CDR3 reads CASSIGQGARGYTF. The CDR3 bases are TGTGCCAGTAGTATAGGTCAGGGGGCGAGAGGCTACACCTTC.

In this sample, this clone turned up a few times. The DNA is left out, because the CDR3 cannot be placed on it with certainty; the CDR3 is given as TCRdb lists it. The chain combines TRBV30 with TRBJ2-5; TRBD2 reflects the table's D call only, with no check against the DNA. Germline V CDR1 and CDR2: GTSNPN, SVGIG (reference sequence). The CDR3 spans 15 amino acids, including both terminal residues. CDR3 loop: CAWSVPPAPSYEQYF.

This clone has just a few counts. This chain joins TRBV6-6 and TRBJ2-4; the match to TRBD1 covers 9 bases. Germline V lookup: CDR1 MNHNY, CDR2 SVGAGI (reference sequence). The V and J ends lost 6 bases and 3 bases, in that order; junction bases with no gene match: 3. The CDR3 is made up of 14 amino acids. In DNA form, the CDR3 reads TGTGCCAGCAGACAGGGGGCCGGCAAAAACATTCAGTACTTC. Protein: CASRQGAGKNIQYF.

The rearrangement links TRBV5-1 to TRBJ1-4, with TRBD1 identical over 9 bases. Trimming took 3 bases from V and 5 from J; bases not matched to a gene: 2. The CDR3 runs 14 residues. Germline V gene data show CDR1 as SGHRS and CDR2 as YFSETQ. The CDR3 reads CASSYGTGNEKLFF. In DNA, the CDR3 is TGCGCCAGCAGCTACGGGACAGGGAATGAAAAACTGTTTTTT.

This chain joins TRBV9 and TRBJ2-2; 11 nucleotides align to TRBD1. After removal of 2 bases from V and 3 bases from J, the junction contained 3 bases not matched to a gene. The CDR3 spans 16 residues. Germline CDR1 reads SGDLS; CDR2 reads YYNGEE. The CDR3 DNA reads TGTGCCAGCAGCGTCGGACAGGGGGCCCACACCGGGGAGCTGTTTTTT. It yields the protein CASSVGQGAHTGELFF.

This clone was recorded a few times. CDR3 in amino acids: CASSLDGGKGITYEQYF. The CDR3 DNA reads TGTGCCAGCAGCTTAGACGGTGGAAAGGGGATTACCTACGAGCAGTACTTC. The chain links TRBV7-2 to TRBJ2-7; possible D gene TRBD1, 5 bases. This CDR3 comprises 17 residues. Trimming left V 1 base short and J 2 bases short, with 18 bases between. Germline loops: CDR1 SGHTA, CDR2 FQGNSA.

The chain employs TRBV6-1 and TRBJ2-5, with D unresolved. The CDR3 is made up of 14 amino acids. Trimming pared 5 bases from V and 5 bases from J, leaving 15 bases between. Germline CDR1 and CDR2: MNHNS and SASEGT. In DNA, the CDR3 is TGTGCCAGCAGTATGAATTGGTCGCGGGAGACCCAGTACTTC. Its protein product is CASSMNWSRETQYF.

J is TRBJ2-3 and V is TRBV7-9; D not resolved. CDR3 length: 17 amino acids. The germline V gene encodes CDR1 SEHNR and CDR2 FQNEAQ (reference sequence). The V end was cut by 4 bases, the J end by 0 bases, with 17 bases between. This CDR3 reads CASSSLTRGESTDTQYF. Written as DNA, the CDR3 is TGTGCCAGCAGCTCTCTAACCCGCGGAGAAAGCACAGATACGCAGTATTTT.

This chain uses TRBV27 with TRBJ1-4; 8 nucleotides match TRBD1. Germline CDR1 MNHEY, CDR2 SMNVEV (reference sequence). The junction had 7 bases not matched to a gene; V was cut back by 5 bases and J by 8 bases. The CDR3 is 14 amino acids. The DNA of the CDR3 is TGTGCCAGCAGTCCCGGACAGGGAGGGGAAAAACTGTTTTTT. Its translation is CASSPGQGGEKLFF.

This clone was seen just once. V is TRBV9 and J is TRBJ2-7, with D perhaps matching TRBD2 (7 bases). The V end was cut by 2 bases, the J end by 9 bases, with 18 bases between. CDR3 length equals 14 residues. The germline gives CDR1 SGDLS, CDR2 YYNGEE. CDR3 protein: CASSVHGRQGRQYF. CDR3 DNA sequence: TGTGCCAGCAGCGTTCACGGGAGGCAGGGGCGGCAGTACTTC.

The chain carries TRBV5-4 and TRBJ2-3, with 7 bases aligning to TRBD2. Germline trimming cut 7 bases from V and 2 bases from J; bases unmatched to any gene: 13. The CDR3 extends over 16 amino acids. Germline CDR1 and CDR2: SGHNT and YYREEE (reference sequence). The CDR3 loop reads CASSLGGRRDTDTQYF. CDR3 nucleotide sequence: TGTGCCAGCTCTTTGGGGGGGAGGCGCGACACAGATACGCAGTATTTT.

The V gene is TRBV28, the J gene TRBJ2-5; the D gene is possibly TRBD1 (5 bases). The CDR3 consists of 13 residues. The V gene lost 1 base and the J gene lost 4 bases, with 7 bases spanning the gap. Per the germline V gene, CDR1 is MDHEN and CDR2 is SYDVKM. The CDR3 DNA is TGTGCCAGCAGTTTATCAGGGTTAGAGACCCAGTACTTC. Translation: CASSLSGLETQYF.

The CDR3 spells CASAGQVTDTQYF. CDR3 coding DNA: TGTGCCTCCGCCGGACAGGTCACAGATACGCAGTATTTT. The rearrangement uses TRBV7-2 and TRBJ2-3; TRBD1 agrees at 7 bases. This CDR3 has 13 amino acids. V lost 11 bases to trimming and J lost 2 bases; unmatched junction nucleotides: 7. The V gene's germline CDR1 is SGHTA and CDR2 FQGNSA.

The chain joins TRBV5-1 to TRBJ2-7; D perhaps matches TRBD2 (6 bases). The CDR3 runs 19 residues. Germline-derived CDR1 and CDR2 are SGHRS and YFSETQ. Between the trimmed V and J ends, which lost 3 bases and 3 bases, there was a span of 28 bases. The DNA for the CDR3 is TGCGCCAGCAGCTCCTTTGACGATACTTGGGACTCATCGGGCTACGAGCAGTACTTC. Its protein product is CASSSFDDTWDSSGYEQYF. The whole variable domain, remainder taken from reference TRBV5-1 and TRBJ2-7, is KAGVTQTPRYLIKTRGQQVTLSCSPISGHRSVSWYQQTPGQGLQFLFEYFSETQRNKGNFPGRFSGRQFSNSRSEMNVSTLELGDSALYLCASSSFDDTWDSSGYEQYFGPGTRLTVT.